This TCR beta chain was observed in a study of molecular identifiers for immune sequencing clone quantification. CDR3 size: 15 residues. After removal of 3 bases from V and 3 bases from J, the junction contained 3 bases not matched to a gene. Germline values: CDR1 LNHDA, CDR2 SQIVND (reference sequence). Remarks on this clonotype: A read error may explain this, as a much larger clone is one base away.

Based on a CD8+CD4-CCR7+CD45RA+ profile, naive CD8 T cells were sorted. TCRdb recomputed calls from the PCR reads with MiXCR, one row per CDR3 protein. In the table there are tens of thousands of distinct CDR3 sequences, 15% to 20% of which are singletons. The sequence was obtained from a human donor in good health. Some libraries in this study had Jurkat cell RNA spiked in. The J gene is TRBJ2-1, the V gene TRBV19, with TRBD2 matching over 9 bases. The sequenced material came from naive CD8+ T cells from blood, with Jurkat cell RNA spiked in. Subset defined: FACS-sorted CD8+CD4-CCR7+CD45RA+ naive T cells. The CDR3, as DNA: TGTGCCAGTAGTATTGCAGCGGGAGGCTACAATGAGCAGTTCTTC. Its protein is CASSIAAGGYNEQFF.